The 20 T cell receptor beta chains below come from one sample, sequenced in a study of T cell repertoires in cytomegalovirus infection. TCRdb reprocessed the reads with MiXCR, giving one entry per CDR3 protein. The sample holds some 800,000 distinct CDR3 sequences, about 31% seen once. Their recognized antigens are unknown. This sample comprised cultured CD8+ T cells from PBMCs, obtained from culture after CMV antigen stimulation. These receptors came from a human donor in good health (CMV status not recorded). Some clones in this sample may be carry-over from other donors' samples.

The gene calls are TRBV7-9 and TRBJ1-6, with TRBD1 matching 10 bases. The germline gives CDR1 SEHNR, CDR2 FQNEAQ (reference sequence). The CDR3 is made up of 16 amino acids. J was trimmed by 7 bases and V by 5 bases; bases with no gene match: 8. CDR3 sequence reads: CASSRTGTGDNSPLHF. In DNA, the CDR3 is TGTGCCAGCAGCCGCACCGGGACAGGGGACAATTCACCCCTCCACTTT.

This clonotype has a count of ten or more. V gene TRBV7-6 combines with J gene TRBJ1-5, with a weak D call TRBD1 (5 bases). Trimming shortened V by 5 bases and J by 7 bases, and 12 bases separated the two germline ends. This CDR3 is built from 13 residues. The germline gives CDR1 SGHVS, CDR2 FNYEAQ. CDR3 amino acids: CASSRSGDQPQHF. The DNA for the CDR3 is TGTGCCAGCAGCCGGAGCGGGGACCAGCCCCAGCATTTT.

The V call is TRBV7-4, the J call TRBJ2-3; TRBD2 might be the D (5 bases). The germline gives CDR1 SGHVT, CDR2 SQSDAQ. V gave up 5 bases and J gave up 0 bases, with 12 bases separating them. The CDR3 totals 15 residues. CDR3 coding DNA: TGTGCCAGCAGCCCGAGGGCGCTTAGCACAGATACGCAGTATTTT. This sequence encodes CASSPRALSTDTQYF.

The chain is built from TRBV9 and TRBJ2-1; TRBD2 agrees at 12 bases. Germline V CDR1 and CDR2: SGDLS, YYNGEE. This CDR3 region has 15 residues. V was pared by 6 bases and J by 4 bases, with 5 bases of the junction left unmatched. CDR3 bases: TGTGCCAGCAAACCTGGACTAGCGGGGTACAATGAGCAGTTCTTC. Amino acids: CASKPGLAGYNEQFF.

As DNA, the CDR3 is TGTGCCAGCAGTCTTCGACAGGTTAGGGTAGATACGCAGTATTTT. Translated, it gives CASSLRQVRVDTQYF. The V call is TRBV27, the J call TRBJ2-3; possible D gene TRBD1, 6 bases. V was trimmed by 5 bases and J by 5 bases, leaving 17 bases between them. CDR3 length equals 15 residues. The germline CDR1 and CDR2 sequences are MNHEY and SMNVEV (reference sequence).

The chain combines TRBV5-6 with TRBJ2-7, with D unclear. Germline-derived CDR1 and CDR2 are SGHDT and YYEEEE. The CDR3 totals 13 residues. The V gene lost 2 bases and the J gene lost 1 base, with 7 bases spanning the gap. CDR3 loop: CASSFSESYEQYV. The CDR3 DNA reads TGTGCCAGCAGCTTTTCGGAATCCTACGAGCAGTACGTC.

This clonotype has more than one count but fewer than ten. The V and J genes are TRBV6-2 or TRBV6-3 and TRBJ1-5, with D uncertain. Trimming cost V 2 bases and J 1 base, with 15 bases left between them. Germline CDR1 is MNHEY and CDR2 is SVGEGT. The CDR3 covers 17 residues. This CDR3 is CASSYVRAQGSNQPQHF. The CDR3, as DNA: TGTGCCAGCAGTTACGTCCGGGCCCAAGGAAGCAATCAGCCCCAGCATTTT.

This clonotype was counted at least ten times. The V and J genes are TRBV7-2 and TRBJ1-5, with D unclear. The V end was cut by 4 bases, the J end by 6 bases, with 10 bases between. This CDR3 region has 13 residues. CDR1 and CDR2 from the germline V gene are SGHTA and FQGNSA. CDR3 sequence (DNA): TGTGCCAGCAGCTCCCGACATCCTCAGCCCCAGCATTTT. This gives the protein CASSSRHPQPQHF.

The chain recombines TRBV5-1 with TRBJ2-4; tentative D call: TRBD1 (5 bases). Trimming stripped 0 bases from V and 8 bases from J, with 9 bases between. Per the germline V gene, CDR1 is SGHRS and CDR2 is YFSETQ. The length of the CDR3 is 13 residues. The DNA of the CDR3 is TGCGCCAGCAGCTTGGGACAGTCAGACATTCAGTACTTC. It encodes CASSLGQSDIQYF.

The chain couples TRBV27 to TRBJ2-3; 7 bases map to TRBD1. Germline assignment: CDR1 MNHEY and CDR2 SMNVEV (reference sequence). J was trimmed by 2 bases and V by 3 bases; bases with no gene match: 8. This CDR3 has 16 residues. Here the CDR3 DNA reads TGTGCCAGCAGTTTTTCTACAGGGGAGTTCACAGATACGCAGTATTTT. This codes for CASSFSTGEFTDTQYF.

This clonotype was observed a few times. This chain uses TRBV14 with TRBJ2-1, with D hard to call. V lost 6 bases and J lost 0, with 18 bases in between. This CDR3 spans 17 amino acids. The germline V gene has CDR1 SGHDN and CDR2 FVKESK. CDR3 in amino acids: CASRPGRWAASYNEQFF. CDR3 sequence (DNA): TGTGCCAGCAGACCCGGTCGGTGGGCAGCCTCCTACAATGAGCAGTTCTTC.

This sequence joins TRBV14 and TRBJ1-1; perhaps TRBD1 as D (6 bases). This CDR3 contains 13 residues. Trimming left V 7 bases short and J 7 bases short, with 16 bases between. Per the germline V gene, CDR1 is SGHDN and CDR2 is FVKESK. CDR3 DNA sequence: TGTGCCAGCAACCCCGAGGGGGTGAGTGAAGCTTTCTTT. Translation: CASNPEGVSEAFF.

The V and J genes are TRBV7-9 and TRBJ1-1, with D hard to call. CDR3 length: 12 amino acids. Germline V CDR1 and CDR2: SEHNR, FQNEAQ (reference sequence). Deletions cut 4 bases from V and 8 bases from J, with 11 bases between. CDR3 in DNA: TGTGCCAGCAGCTCGCCACTGGAAGAAGCTTTCTTT. It is translated as CASSSPLEEAFF.

There are a few counts of this clonotype. The genes are TRBV6-1 and TRBJ1-1, with D hard to call. Trimming pared 6 bases from V and 1 base from J, leaving 9 bases between. The length of the CDR3 is 13 residues. The germline V gene has CDR1 MNHNS and CDR2 SASEGT. This CDR3 is CASSETENTEAFF. The CDR3 DNA follows: TGTGCCAGCAGCGAAACTGAGAACACTGAAGCTTTCTTT.

This clonotype was observed a few times. This chain links TRBV11-2 with TRBJ2-7, with unresolved D. The germline V gene has CDR1 SGHAT and CDR2 FQNNGV. The CDR3 contains 11 residues. Trimming took 1 base from V and 7 from J, leaving 5 bases between them. Here the CDR3 DNA reads TGTGCCAGCAGCTTAGTACGGGAGCAGTACTTC. It specifies CASSLVREQYF.

The chain employs TRBV27 and TRBJ2-5; maybe TRBD2 (7 bases). Trimming removed 4 bases from V and 1 base from J, with 13 bases in between. The CDR3 is made up of 15 amino acids. CDR1 MNHEY and CDR2 SMNVEV come from the germline V gene (reference sequence). Here the CDR3 reads CASSSLGGRQETQYF. The CDR3 nucleotides are TGTGCCAGCAGTTCGCTGGGGGGGCGCCAAGAGACCCAGTACTTC.

The rearrangement links TRBV27 to TRBJ1-5, with a weak D call TRBD1 (6 bases). The CDR3 runs to 14 residues. V lost 7 bases and J lost 1, with 11 bases in between. Germline CDR1 and CDR2: MNHEY and SMNVEV (reference sequence). Here the CDR3 reads CASKGGLSNQPQHF. CDR3 bases: TGTGCCAGCAAGGGGGGATTGAGCAATCAGCCCCAGCATTTT.

This clonotype was seen many times. The gene calls are TRBV12-3 or TRBV12-4 and TRBJ2-2; no clear D gene. The CDR3 contains 14 residues. V shed 10 bases and J shed 4 bases, with 16 bases lying between them. CDR3 region: CATRHGPTTGELFF. The CDR3 DNA reads TGTGCCACCCGGCATGGACCTACCACCGGGGAGCTGTTTTTT.

Of note for this clonotype: One base away lies a much larger clone, so this may be a sequencing read error. The gene calls are TRBV7-2 and TRBJ2-1, with TRBD2 as a possible D gene (5 bases). The CDR3 extends over 16 amino acids. CDR1 and CDR2 from the germline V gene are SGHTA and FQGNSA. For the CDR3, the DNA is TGTGCCAGCAGCTTAGTGACTATCCTTTATGTCAATGTGCAGTTCTTC. Its translation is CASSLVTILYVNVQFF.

The chain links TRBV7-3 to TRBJ2-1; 13 bases agree with TRBD2. The CDR3 loop spans 17 amino acids. Germline V gene data show CDR1 as SGHTA and CDR2 as FQGTGA. V shed 5 bases and J 8 bases; nucleotides not matched to a gene: 12. Here the CDR3 DNA reads TGTGCCAGCAGCGGAAAACTAGCGGGGGGGGGATTGGATGAGCAGTTCTTC. Amino acids: CASSGKLAGGGLDEQFF.